The clone carrying this T cell receptor (beta chain) was counted only a few times. The antigen is not known. The data belong to a study of CD8 T cells in ankylosing spondylitis. Findings and caveats of the study: Significantly higher representation of disease-linked clones was reported for matched ankylosing spondylitis synovial fluid. A CD8+ phenotype characterized the disease-linked clones, which were relatively rare in peripheral blood. Existing reports had already noted some motif variants in reactive arthritis synovial fluid and blood. What appeared characteristic of ankylosing spondylitis blood was a TCR beta motif of fewer than ten highly homologous variants.

Trimming at V came to 4 bases and at J to 6 bases, leaving 5 bases not matched to a gene. The germline CDR1 and CDR2 sequences are SGHTA and FQGNSA. The CDR3 loop spans 15 amino acids. Libraries of TCR beta came from quantitative 5'-RACE with molecular barcodes. One entry per CDR3 protein, called by TCRdb with MiXCR from the 5' RACE reads. The sample has 750,000 to 850,000 distinct CDR3 sequences; about 12% are singletons. The chain is built from TRBV7-2 and TRBJ2-1; 11 bases match TRBD2. This TCR came from a male donor with ankylosing spondylitis. The sequencing input was blood, either unsorted or a sorted T cell fraction (not recorded which). The CDR3 reads CASSSYSGRGNEQFF. The CDR3 region has the DNA TGTGCCAGCAGCTCATATAGCGGGAGGGGCAATGAGCAGTTCTTC.